This T cell receptor beta chain was observed in a study of cytomegalovirus exposure and HLA in healthy donors. Comments on this clone: The antigen is undetermined.

Study-level points and caveats: The study designated 164 TCR beta chains cytomegalovirus-associated.

PCR primers comprised 60 Vbeta and 13 Jbeta primers. Produced via immunoSEQ multiplex PCR; TCRdb's table is partial and in-frame only. The profile covers approximately 150,000 clones, with roughly four fifths appearing a single time and approximately 13% taken by the ten largest. Germline V gene sequence: CDR1 MDHEN, CDR2 SYDVKM. CDR3 length: 18 residues. Trimming took 6 bases from V and 4 from J; bases not matched to a gene: 18. The origin of this receptor is a woman between 45 and 60 years old in good health and CMV-seronegative. The chain employs TRBV28 and TRBJ1-2, with 9 bases that match TRBD1. Sequenced: PBMCs. CDR3 in amino acids: CASRAGGTGRQYGYGYTF. The CDR3 nucleotides read TGTGCCAGCAGAGCCGGAGGGACAGGGAGACAGTATGGCTATGGCTACACCTTC.